This TCR beta chain stems from a study of blood T cell repertoires in COVID-19. Source study methods: Amplification of reference gene primers provided the estimated nucleated cell counts. TCRdb's table, derived via immunoSEQ multiplex PCR, lists solely in-frame clones and lacks some. V, J and clone size reflect that table, while D and trimming were determined from the DNA. Of some 300,000 clones in the sample, 70% to 90% were seen once. Trimming removed 3 bases from V and 0 bases from J, with 6 bases in between. This CDR3 is built from 15 residues. Germline V CDR1 and CDR2: MNHEY, SMNVEV (reference sequence).

The chain links TRBV27 to TRBJ2-6, with TRBD1 as a possible D gene (6 bases). This sequence originates from a woman aged 60 to 75 in a cohort exposed to, infected with or recovered from COVID-19 (not recorded which). Material for sequencing was PBMCs or T cells enriched from blood (not recorded which). The CDR3 reads CASSLTGSGANVLTF. The CDR3, as DNA: TGTGCCAGCAGTTTGACAGGCTCTGGGGCCAACGTCCTGACTTTC.